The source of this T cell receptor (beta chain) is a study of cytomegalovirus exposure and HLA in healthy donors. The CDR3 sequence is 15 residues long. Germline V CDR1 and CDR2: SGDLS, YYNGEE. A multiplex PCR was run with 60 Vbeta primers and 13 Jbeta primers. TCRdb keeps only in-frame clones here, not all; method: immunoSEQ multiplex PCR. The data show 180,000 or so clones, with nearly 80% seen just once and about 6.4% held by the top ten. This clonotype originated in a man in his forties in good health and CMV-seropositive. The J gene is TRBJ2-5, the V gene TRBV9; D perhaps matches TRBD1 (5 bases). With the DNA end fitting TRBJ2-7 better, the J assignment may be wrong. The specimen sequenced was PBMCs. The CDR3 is CASSVGDSIPYEQYF. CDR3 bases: TGTGCCAGCAGCGTAGGAGACAGCATACCCTACGAGCAGTACTTC.